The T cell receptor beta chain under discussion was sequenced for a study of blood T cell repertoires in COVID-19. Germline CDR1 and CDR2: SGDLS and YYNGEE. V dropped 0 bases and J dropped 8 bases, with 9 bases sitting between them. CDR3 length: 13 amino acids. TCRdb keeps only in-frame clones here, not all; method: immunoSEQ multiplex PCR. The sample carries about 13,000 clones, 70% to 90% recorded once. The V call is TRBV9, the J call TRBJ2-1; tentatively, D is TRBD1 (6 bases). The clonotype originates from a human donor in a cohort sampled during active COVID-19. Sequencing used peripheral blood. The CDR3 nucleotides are TGTGCCAGCAGCGTAGACAGGGCCCATGAGCAGTTCTTC. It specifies CASSVDRAHEQFF.